This T cell receptor (beta chain) was retrieved from a study of blood T cell repertoires in COVID-19. Background on the study: The United States, Italy and Spain were the sources of the acute and convalescent COVID-19 samples. Sources were T cells, B-cell-depleted T cells, or PBMCs; the material itself was cDNA or gDNA.

The CDR3 totals 16 residues. Germline CDR1 SNHLY, CDR2 FYNNEI. Trimming took 0 bases from V and 0 from J, leaving 8 bases between them. Authors' analysis steps: Quantification of nucleated cells was approximated via reference gene primer amplification. Sequencing was performed with immunoSEQ multiplex PCR; in TCRdb, only in-frame clones are kept and a portion is missing. Clone size and the V and J calls come from that table; the DNA yielded D and trimming. Among a few hundred thousand clones listed, more than 65% were seen once. This clone was observed a handful of times. This receptor was obtained from a man aged 50-60 years with active or convalescent COVID-19. The gene calls are TRBV2 and TRBJ1-4; D is uncertain. The sequencing input was peripheral blood. CDR3 protein: CASSEASPATNEKLFF. Here the CDR3 DNA reads TGTGCCAGCAGTGAAGCGTCCCCGGCAACTAATGAAAAACTGTTTTTT.